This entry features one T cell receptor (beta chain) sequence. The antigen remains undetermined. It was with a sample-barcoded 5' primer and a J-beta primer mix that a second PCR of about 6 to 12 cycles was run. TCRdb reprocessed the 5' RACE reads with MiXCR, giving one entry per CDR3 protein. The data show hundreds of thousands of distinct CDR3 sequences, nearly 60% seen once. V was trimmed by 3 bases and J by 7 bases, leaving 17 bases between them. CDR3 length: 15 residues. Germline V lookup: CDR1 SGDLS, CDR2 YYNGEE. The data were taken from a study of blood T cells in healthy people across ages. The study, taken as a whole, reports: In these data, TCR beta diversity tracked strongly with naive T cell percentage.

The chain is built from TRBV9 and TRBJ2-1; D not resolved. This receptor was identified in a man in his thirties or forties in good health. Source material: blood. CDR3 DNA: TGTGCCAGCAGCGCCCAGCGTCCGCCTGGGAATGAGCAGTTCTTC. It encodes CASSAQRPPGNEQFF.